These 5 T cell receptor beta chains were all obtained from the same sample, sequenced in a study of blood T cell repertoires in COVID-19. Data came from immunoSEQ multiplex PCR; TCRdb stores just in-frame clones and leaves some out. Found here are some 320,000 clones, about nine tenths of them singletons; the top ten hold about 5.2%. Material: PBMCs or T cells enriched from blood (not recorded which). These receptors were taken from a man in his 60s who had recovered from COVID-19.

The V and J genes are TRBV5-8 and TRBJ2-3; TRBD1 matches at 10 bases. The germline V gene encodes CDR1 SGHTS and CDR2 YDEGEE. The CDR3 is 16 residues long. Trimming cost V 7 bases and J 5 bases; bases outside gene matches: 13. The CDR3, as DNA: TGTGCCAGCGTACCGCCAGGGACAGGGGTGAGAGATACGCAGTATTTT. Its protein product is CASVPPGTGVRDTQYF.

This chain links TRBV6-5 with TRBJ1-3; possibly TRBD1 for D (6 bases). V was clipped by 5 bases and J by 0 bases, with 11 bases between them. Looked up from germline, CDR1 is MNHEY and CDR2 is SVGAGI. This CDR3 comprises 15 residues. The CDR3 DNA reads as TGTGCCAGCAGTCCGGGACACTTCTCTGGAAACACCATATATTTT. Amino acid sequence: CASSPGHFSGNTIYF.

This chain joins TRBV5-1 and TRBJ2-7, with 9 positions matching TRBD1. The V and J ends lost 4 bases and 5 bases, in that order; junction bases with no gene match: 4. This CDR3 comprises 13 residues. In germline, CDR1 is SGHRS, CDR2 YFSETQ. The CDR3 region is CASSAGTGHEQYF. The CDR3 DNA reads TGCGCCAGCAGCGCCGGGACAGGGCACGAGCAGTACTTC.

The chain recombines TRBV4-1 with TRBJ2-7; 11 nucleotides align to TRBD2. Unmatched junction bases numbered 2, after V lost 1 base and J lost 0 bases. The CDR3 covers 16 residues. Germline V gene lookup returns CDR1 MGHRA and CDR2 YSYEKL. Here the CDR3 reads CASSQAGTSGSYEQYF. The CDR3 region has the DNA TGCGCCAGCAGCCAAGCCGGGACTAGCGGCTCCTACGAGCAGTACTTC.

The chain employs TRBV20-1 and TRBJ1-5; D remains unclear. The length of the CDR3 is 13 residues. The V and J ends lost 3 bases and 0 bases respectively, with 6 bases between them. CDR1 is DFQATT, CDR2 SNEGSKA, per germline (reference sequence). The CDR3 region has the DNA TGCAGTGCTAGTAGCGATAGCAATCAGCCCCAGCATTTT. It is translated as CSASSDSNQPQHF.